Listed below are T cell receptor beta chains from one sample, sequenced in a study of T cells in Graves' hyperthyroidism and ophthalmopathy. TCRdb itself ran the multiplex PCR reads through MiXCR, one entry per CDR3 protein. Here the sample spans hundreds of thousands of distinct CDR3 sequences, more than 12% being singletons. The sequenced sample consisted of blood. The receptors were sampled from a man aged 45-65 years with Graves' ophthalmopathy. Each CDR3 is given with its conserved first and last residue. Fields, in order: J gene, clone size, V gene, D gene, CDR3 DNA, CDR3 protein. The D gene is left open where the match is weak. Expanded clones are given a class, and other clones once, few, many or no size at all.

J gene: TRBJ2-3; clone size: many; V gene: TRBV5-1; D gene: TRBD2; CDR3 DNA: TGCGCCAGCAAAGCGGGAGGGCCCGGGGCAGATACGCAGTATTTT; CDR3 protein: CASKAGGPGADTQYF
J gene: TRBJ1-1; clone size: many; V gene: TRBV11-2; D gene: .; CDR3 DNA: TGTGCCAGCAGTTCAACAGGGAACACTGAAGCTTTCTTT; CDR3 protein: CASSSTGNTEAFF
J gene: TRBJ2-3; clone size: many; V gene: TRBV28; D gene: TRBD2; CDR3 DNA: TGTGCCAGCAGCCCCAGCGGGATTAGAACAGATACGCAGTATTTT; CDR3 protein: CASSPSGIRTDTQYF
J gene: TRBJ2-7; clone size: .; V gene: TRBV10-1; D gene: .; CDR3 DNA: TGCGCCAGCAGTGACAGGCGCCCCCTCTCCGACGAGCAGTACTTC; CDR3 protein: CASSDRRPLSDEQYF
J gene: TRBJ1-1; clone size: many; V gene: TRBV3-1; D gene: .; CDR3 DNA: TGTGCTTCGGGGGTTGACACTGAAGCTTTCTTT; CDR3 protein: CASGVDTEAFF
J gene: TRBJ1-4; clone size: many; V gene: TRBV12-3/TRBV12-4; D gene: TRBD1; CDR3 DNA: TGTGCCAGCAGTGGAGCAGGGGGCCGTGAAAAACTGTTTTTT; CDR3 protein: CASSGAGGREKLFF
J gene: TRBJ2-1; clone size: .; V gene: TRBV29-1; D gene: TRBD1; CDR3 DNA: TGCAGCGCTGGGGGGGACAGGGGTCGGGGGGGTGAGCAGTTCTTC; CDR3 protein: CSAGGDRGRGGEQFF
J gene: TRBJ1-2; clone size: few; V gene: TRBV6-2/TRBV6-3; D gene: .; CDR3 DNA: TGTGCCAGCAGCCGCGTGGGGAGCTATGGCTACACCTTC; CDR3 protein: CASSRVGSYGYTF
J gene: TRBJ2-2; clone size: few; V gene: TRBV5-1; D gene: TRBD1; CDR3 DNA: TGCGCCAGCAGCTTCCGTGGACAGGGATACACCGGGGAGCTGTTTTTT; CDR3 protein: CASSFRGQGYTGELFF
J gene: TRBJ1-4; clone size: many; V gene: TRBV28; D gene: .; CDR3 DNA: TGTGCCAGCACCTATTTCGAGGGGTTTGAGTTTGAAAAACTGTTTTTT; CDR3 protein: CASTYFEGFEFEKLFF
J gene: TRBJ2-7; clone size: few; V gene: TRBV27; D gene: TRBD1; CDR3 DNA: TGTGCCAGCAGTTTATCAAAACGGACAGGACCTTCCTACGAGCAGTACTTC; CDR3 protein: CASSLSKRTGPSYEQYF
J gene: TRBJ2-7; clone size: many; V gene: TRBV20-1; D gene: .; CDR3 DNA: TGCAGTGCTCCTAACTCTAGGGCCTCCTACGAGCAGTACTTC; CDR3 protein: CSAPNSRASYEQYF
J gene: TRBJ2-1; clone size: once; V gene: TRBV5-5; D gene: TRBD2; CDR3 DNA: TGTGCCAGCAGCGCTAGCGGGAGAGATCGTAATGAGCAGTTCTTC; CDR3 protein: CASSASGRDRNEQFF
J gene: TRBJ2-5; clone size: many; V gene: TRBV5-1; D gene: TRBD1; CDR3 DNA: TGCGCCAGCAATCTTATGGGGACAGGGGGCGAAGAGACCCAGTACTTC; CDR3 protein: CASNLMGTGGEETQYF
J gene: TRBJ2-5; clone size: many; V gene: TRBV18; D gene: .; CDR3 DNA: TGTGCCAGCTCACCAAACAGAGAAGAGACCCAGTACTTC; CDR3 protein: CASSPNREETQYF
J gene: TRBJ2-5; clone size: many; V gene: TRBV11-3; D gene: TRBD1; CDR3 DNA: TGTGCCAGCAGCTTCACCGGACAGGGGAGAGAGACCCAGTACTTC; CDR3 protein: CASSFTGQGRETQYF
J gene: TRBJ2-1; clone size: .; V gene: TRBV24-1; D gene: .; CDR3 DNA: TGTGCCACCAGTGCTCCCCTAGTAGGGCGCGATGAGCAGTTCTTC; CDR3 protein: CATSAPLVGRDEQFF
J gene: TRBJ2-7; clone size: many; V gene: TRBV20-1; D gene: TRBD2; CDR3 DNA: TGCAGTGCTAGTAAAGGAACTAGCGGGATTAGCTCCTACGAGCAGTACTTC; CDR3 protein: CSASKGTSGISSYEQYF
J gene: TRBJ1-3; clone size: many; V gene: TRBV20-1; D gene: .; CDR3 DNA: TGCAGTGCTGCCGAGGCAGGGCGTAGGGGAAACACCATATATTTT; CDR3 protein: CSAAEAGRRGNTIYF
J gene: TRBJ2-7; clone size: many; V gene: TRBV27; D gene: .; CDR3 DNA: TGTGCCAGCAGTTTAATAGCCGAGACCTACGAGCAGTACTTC; CDR3 protein: CASSLIAETYEQYF
J gene: TRBJ2-4; clone size: few; V gene: TRBV20-1; D gene: .; CDR3 DNA: TGCAGTGCTAGAGTACTAGCCAAAAACATTCAGTACTTC; CDR3 protein: CSARVLAKNIQYF
J gene: TRBJ2-1; clone size: .; V gene: TRBV5-4; D gene: .; CDR3 DNA: TGTGCCAGCAAAAACAGCAGCTCCTACAATGAGCAGTTCTTC; CDR3 protein: CASKNSSSYNEQFF
J gene: TRBJ1-2; clone size: .; V gene: TRBV7-9; D gene: .; CDR3 DNA: TGTGCCAGCAGCCCCCTCGATAACTATGGCTACACCTTC; CDR3 protein: CASSPLDNYGYTF
J gene: TRBJ1-1; clone size: .; V gene: TRBV4-1; D gene: TRBD1; CDR3 DNA: TGCGCCAGCAGCCAACTTACAGGGGGAAGGAGGAACACTGAAGCTTTCTTT; CDR3 protein: CASSQLTGGRRNTEAFF
J gene: TRBJ1-5; clone size: many; V gene: TRBV7-9; D gene: .; CDR3 DNA: TGTGCCAGCAGCTTATTCCGGGCTTCTAGCAATCAGCCCCAGCATTTT; CDR3 protein: CASSLFRASSNQPQHF
J gene: TRBJ2-5; clone size: .; V gene: TRBV28; D gene: TRBD1; CDR3 DNA: TGTGCCAGCAGGGCGACAGGGTCCCCAGAGACCCAGTACTTC; CDR3 protein: CASRATGSPETQYF
J gene: TRBJ1-1; clone size: many; V gene: TRBV5-1; D gene: .; CDR3 DNA: TGCGCCAGCAGCGAGACCGGGACGTCGAATTGGTACCTGAACACTGAAGCTTTCTTT; CDR3 protein: CASSETGTSNWYLNTEAFF
J gene: TRBJ1-4; clone size: few; V gene: TRBV15; D gene: .; CDR3 DNA: TGTGCCACCAGCGCCGCGGATATGGAAAAACTGTTTTTT; CDR3 protein: CATSAADMEKLFF
J gene: TRBJ2-7; clone size: many; V gene: TRBV11-2; D gene: .; CDR3 DNA: TGTGCCAGCAGCTTAGGGGGTTCAGGGGCCTACGAGCAGTACTTC; CDR3 protein: CASSLGGSGAYEQYF
J gene: TRBJ2-5; clone size: .; V gene: TRBV20-1; D gene: TRBD1; CDR3 DNA: TGCAGTGCTCGGACAGGGGGTTCCCAAGAGACCCAGTACTTC; CDR3 protein: CSARTGGSQETQYF
J gene: TRBJ2-1; clone size: .; V gene: TRBV5-1; D gene: .; CDR3 DNA: TGCGCCAGCAGCTTGGGTGGAGGGCCGGGGAATGAGCAGTTCTTC; CDR3 protein: CASSLGGGPGNEQFF
J gene: TRBJ1-2; clone size: many; V gene: TRBV6-1; D gene: .; CDR3 DNA: TGTGCCAGCAGTTATCAGGGACTGTATGGCTACACCTTC; CDR3 protein: CASSYQGLYGYTF
J gene: TRBJ2-7; clone size: few; V gene: TRBV5-1; D gene: .; CDR3 DNA: TGCGCCAGCAGCTCCCCCGACAGCCCCTACGAGCAGTACTTC; CDR3 protein: CASSSPDSPYEQYF
J gene: TRBJ2-7; clone size: .; V gene: TRBV29-1; D gene: .; CDR3 DNA: TGCAGCGTAGAGGTAGGCCGGAGCTCCTACGAGCAGTACTTC; CDR3 protein: CSVEVGRSSYEQYF
J gene: TRBJ1-1; clone size: many; V gene: TRBV6-1; D gene: .; CDR3 DNA: TGTGCCAGCAGTCACCGGGACATGGTAACTGAAGCTTTCTTT; CDR3 protein: CASSHRDMVTEAFF
J gene: TRBJ2-1; clone size: many; V gene: TRBV7-9; D gene: .; CDR3 DNA: TGTGCCAGCAGCTTAGCGGGAGGAGGGATCTACAATGAGCAGTTCTTC; CDR3 protein: CASSLAGGGIYNEQFF
J gene: TRBJ2-7; clone size: .; V gene: TRBV20-1; D gene: TRBD2; CDR3 DNA: TGCAGTGCTAGAGATCTTGGGACTACCTCCTACGAGCAGTACTTC; CDR3 protein: CSARDLGTTSYEQYF
J gene: TRBJ2-3; clone size: many; V gene: TRBV12-3/TRBV12-4; D gene: .; CDR3 DNA: TGTGCCAGCAGCAGTTCAGGGGAAGATACGCAGTATTTT; CDR3 protein: CASSSSGEDTQYF
J gene: TRBJ2-5; clone size: many; V gene: TRBV11-2; D gene: TRBD1; CDR3 DNA: TGTGCCAGCAGCGGGGGACAGTCCCTAGGAGAGACCCAGTACTTC; CDR3 protein: CASSGGQSLGETQYF
J gene: TRBJ2-1; clone size: few; V gene: TRBV3-1; D gene: TRBD1; CDR3 DNA: TGTGCCAGCAGCCAAGAAGCGGCCCGGGACAGGGAGGATAATGAGCAGTTCTTC; CDR3 protein: CASSQEAARDREDNEQFF
J gene: TRBJ2-3; clone size: many; V gene: TRBV12-3/TRBV12-4; D gene: TRBD1; CDR3 DNA: TGTGCCAGCAGTTGGACAGGGGTTACAGATACGCAGTATTTT; CDR3 protein: CASSWTGVTDTQYF
J gene: TRBJ1-5; clone size: many; V gene: TRBV18; D gene: .; CDR3 DNA: TGTGCCAGCTCACCCCGGAATCAGCCCCAGCATTTT; CDR3 protein: CASSPRNQPQHF
J gene: TRBJ2-3; clone size: .; V gene: TRBV6-2/TRBV6-3; D gene: .; CDR3 DNA: TGTGCCAGCAGCCCAGGACCAGATACGCAGTATTTT; CDR3 protein: CASSPGPDTQYF
J gene: TRBJ2-7; clone size: .; V gene: TRBV9; D gene: TRBD2; CDR3 DNA: TGTGCCAGCAGCGCCAAGGAGGGCCGGGGGGTCTACGAGCAGTACTTC; CDR3 protein: CASSAKEGRGVYEQYF
J gene: TRBJ2-1; clone size: once; V gene: TRBV7-8; D gene: TRBD2; CDR3 DNA: TGTGCCAGCAGCTTAGCCACCTTAGGACTAGCGAGAATGGAGCAGTTCTTC; CDR3 protein: CASSLATLGLARMEQFF